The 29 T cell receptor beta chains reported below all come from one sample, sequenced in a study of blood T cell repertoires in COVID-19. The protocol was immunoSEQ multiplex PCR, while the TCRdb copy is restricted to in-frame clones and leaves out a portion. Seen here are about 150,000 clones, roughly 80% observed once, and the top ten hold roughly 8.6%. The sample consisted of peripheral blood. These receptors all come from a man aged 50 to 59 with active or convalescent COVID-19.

This CDR3 reads CASSLLVAGGPTDTQYF. The CDR3 nucleotides read TGTGCCAGCAGTTTATTAGTCGCGGGAGGGCCTACAGATACGCAGTATTTT. V usage is TRBV27 and J usage is TRBJ2-3; TRBD2 agrees at 9 bases. In germline, CDR1 is MNHEY, CDR2 SMNVEV (reference sequence). With 1 base clipped from V and 3 bases from J, the junction kept 8 bases outside the gene matches. The CDR3 length is 17 residues.

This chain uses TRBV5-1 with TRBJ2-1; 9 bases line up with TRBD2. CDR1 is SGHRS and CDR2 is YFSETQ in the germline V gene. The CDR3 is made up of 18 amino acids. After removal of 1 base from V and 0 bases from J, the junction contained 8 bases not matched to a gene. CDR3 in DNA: TGCGCCAGCAGCTTGCGGCGGGAGGGCCTCAGCTCCTACAATGAGCAGTTCTTC. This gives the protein CASSLRREGLSSYNEQFF. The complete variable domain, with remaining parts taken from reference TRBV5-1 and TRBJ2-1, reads KAGVTQTPRYLIKTRGQQVTLSCSPISGHRSVSWYQQTPGQGLQFLFEYFSETQRNKGNFPGRFSGRQFSNSRSEMNVSTLELGDSALYLCASSLRREGLSSYNEQFFGPGTRLTVL.

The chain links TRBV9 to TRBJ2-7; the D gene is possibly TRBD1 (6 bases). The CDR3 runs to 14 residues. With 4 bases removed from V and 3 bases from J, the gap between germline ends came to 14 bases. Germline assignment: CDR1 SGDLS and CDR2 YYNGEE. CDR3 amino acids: CASSTGTQGYEQYF. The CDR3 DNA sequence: TGTGCCAGCAGCACCGGGACACAGGGCTACGAGCAGTACTTC.

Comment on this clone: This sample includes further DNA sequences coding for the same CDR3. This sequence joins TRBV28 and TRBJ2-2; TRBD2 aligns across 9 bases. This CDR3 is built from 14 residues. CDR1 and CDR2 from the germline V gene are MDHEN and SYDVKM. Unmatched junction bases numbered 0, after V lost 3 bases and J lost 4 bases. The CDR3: CASSFSGSTGELFF. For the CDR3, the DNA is TGTGCCAGCAGTTTTAGCGGGAGCACCGGGGAGCTGTTTTTT.

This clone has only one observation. CDR3: CASDWGGGSYEQYF. The CDR3 coding sequence is TGTGCCAGCGATTGGGGGGGCGGGAGCTACGAGCAGTACTTC. This chain joins TRBV6-5 and TRBJ2-7; TRBD2 might be the D (7 bases). The ends were cut back, 8 bases at V and 3 bases at J, with 17 bases in the middle. CDR1 and CDR2 (germline): MNHEY, SVGAGI. This CDR3 has 14 amino acids.

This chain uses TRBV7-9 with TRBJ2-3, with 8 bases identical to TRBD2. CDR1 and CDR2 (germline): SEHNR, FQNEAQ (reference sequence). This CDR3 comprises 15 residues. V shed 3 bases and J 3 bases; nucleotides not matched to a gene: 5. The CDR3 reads CASSFGAGVTDTQYF. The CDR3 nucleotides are TGTGCCAGCAGCTTTGGAGCGGGAGTGACAGATACGCAGTATTTT.

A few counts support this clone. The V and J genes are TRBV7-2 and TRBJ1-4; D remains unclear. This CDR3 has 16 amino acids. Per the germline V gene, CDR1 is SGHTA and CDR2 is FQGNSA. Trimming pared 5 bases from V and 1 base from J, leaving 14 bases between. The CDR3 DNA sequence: TGTGCCAGCAGCCAGAACTGGCCAGGAACTAATGAAAAACTGTTTTTT. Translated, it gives CASSQNWPGTNEKLFF.

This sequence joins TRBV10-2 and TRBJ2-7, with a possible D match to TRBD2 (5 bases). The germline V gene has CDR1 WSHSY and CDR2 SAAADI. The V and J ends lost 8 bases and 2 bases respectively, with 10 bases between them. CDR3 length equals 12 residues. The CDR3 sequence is CASLAGTYEQYF. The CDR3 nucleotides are TGCGCCAGCCTTGCGGGTACCTACGAGCAGTACTTC.

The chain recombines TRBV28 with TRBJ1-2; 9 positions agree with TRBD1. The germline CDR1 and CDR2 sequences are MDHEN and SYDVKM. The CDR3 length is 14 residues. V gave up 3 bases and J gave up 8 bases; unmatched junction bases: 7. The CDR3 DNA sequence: TGTGCCAGCAGTTTTGGGGACAGGGATCGGGGCTACACCTTC. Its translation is CASSFGDRDRGYTF.

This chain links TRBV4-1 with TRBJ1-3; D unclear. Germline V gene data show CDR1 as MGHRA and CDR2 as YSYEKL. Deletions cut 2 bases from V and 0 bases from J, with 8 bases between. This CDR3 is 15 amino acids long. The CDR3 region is CASSQPTSSGNTIYF. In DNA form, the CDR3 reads TGCGCCAGCAGCCAACCCACGAGCTCTGGAAACACCATATATTTT.

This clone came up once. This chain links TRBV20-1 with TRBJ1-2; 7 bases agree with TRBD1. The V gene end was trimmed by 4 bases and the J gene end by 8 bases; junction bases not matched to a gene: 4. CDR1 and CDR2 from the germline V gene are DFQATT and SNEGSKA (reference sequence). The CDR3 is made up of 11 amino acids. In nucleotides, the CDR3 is TGCAGTGCTACCAGGGGGTGGGGCTACACCTTC. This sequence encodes CSATRGWGYTF.

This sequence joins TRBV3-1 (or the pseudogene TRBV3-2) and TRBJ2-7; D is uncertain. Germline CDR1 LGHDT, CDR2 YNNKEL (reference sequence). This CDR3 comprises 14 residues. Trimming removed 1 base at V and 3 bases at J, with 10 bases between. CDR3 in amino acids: CASSQVNSFYEQYF. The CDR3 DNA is TGTGCCAGCAGCCAAGTGAACAGCTTCTACGAGCAGTACTTC.

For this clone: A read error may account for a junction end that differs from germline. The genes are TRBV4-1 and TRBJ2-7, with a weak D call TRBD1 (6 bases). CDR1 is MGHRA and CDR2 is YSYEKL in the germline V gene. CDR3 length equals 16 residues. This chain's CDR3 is CASRQERGTTTYEQYF. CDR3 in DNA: TGCGCCAGCAGACAAGAGAGGGGGACAACTACCTACGAGCAGTACTTC.

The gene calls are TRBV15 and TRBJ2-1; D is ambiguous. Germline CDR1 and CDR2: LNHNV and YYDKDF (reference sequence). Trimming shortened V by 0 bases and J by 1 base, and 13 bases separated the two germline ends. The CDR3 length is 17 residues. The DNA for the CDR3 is TGTGCCACCAGCAGAGATGTGCCCGATAGTTCCTACAATGAGCAGTTCTTC. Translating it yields CATSRDVPDSSYNEQFF.

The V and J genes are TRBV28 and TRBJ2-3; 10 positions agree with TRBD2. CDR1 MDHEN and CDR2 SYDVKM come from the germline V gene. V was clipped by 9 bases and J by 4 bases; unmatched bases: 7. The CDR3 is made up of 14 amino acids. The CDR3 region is CASTLAGEADTQYF. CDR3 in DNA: TGTGCCAGTACCCTAGCGGGAGAGGCAGATACGCAGTATTTT.

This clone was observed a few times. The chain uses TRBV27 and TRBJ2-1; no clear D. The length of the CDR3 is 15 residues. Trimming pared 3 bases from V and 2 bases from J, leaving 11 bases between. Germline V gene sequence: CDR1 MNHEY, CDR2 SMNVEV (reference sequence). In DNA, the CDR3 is TGTGCCAGCAGTTTTGCCTCAGGCCCCTACAATGAGCAGTTCTTC. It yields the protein CASSFASGPYNEQFF.

The CDR3 region has the DNA TGTGCCAGCAGCCGCGGGGGACTAGCTACCAATGAGCAGTTCTTC. The encoded protein is CASSRGGLATNEQFF. The chain has TRBV7-7 and TRBJ2-1, with TRBD2 matching 9 bases. The CDR3 is 15 amino acids. Unmatched junction bases numbered 8, after V lost 5 bases and J lost 6 bases. In germline, CDR1 is SSHAT, CDR2 FNYEAQ (reference sequence).

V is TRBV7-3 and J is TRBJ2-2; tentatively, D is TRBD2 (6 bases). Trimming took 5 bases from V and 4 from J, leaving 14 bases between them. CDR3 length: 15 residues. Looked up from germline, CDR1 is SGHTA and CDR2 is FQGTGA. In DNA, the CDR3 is TGTGCCAGCAGCAATCCGGGACTCATCACCGGGGAGCTGTTTTTT. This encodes CASSNPGLITGELFF.

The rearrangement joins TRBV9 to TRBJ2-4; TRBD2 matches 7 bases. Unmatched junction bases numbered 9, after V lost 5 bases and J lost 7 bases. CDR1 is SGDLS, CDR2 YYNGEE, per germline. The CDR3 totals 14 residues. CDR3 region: CASRGVGEGNIQYF. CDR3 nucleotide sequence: TGTGCCAGCAGGGGAGTGGGGGAGGGGAACATTCAGTACTTC.

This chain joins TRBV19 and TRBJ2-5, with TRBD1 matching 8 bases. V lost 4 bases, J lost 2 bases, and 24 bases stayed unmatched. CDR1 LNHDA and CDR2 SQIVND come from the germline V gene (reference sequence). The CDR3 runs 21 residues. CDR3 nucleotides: TGTGCCAGTAGTACACCCGTAAAACGGAGACAGGGGTCGTCCCGGCAAGAGACCCAGTACTTC. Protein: CASSTPVKRRQGSSRQETQYF.

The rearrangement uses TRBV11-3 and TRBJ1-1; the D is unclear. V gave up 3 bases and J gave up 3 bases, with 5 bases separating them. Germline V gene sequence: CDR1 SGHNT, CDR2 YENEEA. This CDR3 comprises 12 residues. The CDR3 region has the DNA TGTGCCAGCAGCTTGGGCGACACTGAAGCTTTCTTT. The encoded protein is CASSLGDTEAFF.

The CDR3 region has the DNA TGTGCCAGCAGTTTGGGGGAGGGAGAGGGGGTCTATGGCACAGATACGCAGTATTTT. Translating it yields CASSLGEGEGVYGTDTQYF. V gene TRBV27 combines with J gene TRBJ2-3; a weak D match, TRBD2 (7 bases). CDR1 is MNHEY and CDR2 is SMNVEV in the germline V gene (reference sequence). The CDR3 is made up of 19 amino acids. Trimming took off 3 bases at V and 1 base at J, with 23 bases between the two ends.

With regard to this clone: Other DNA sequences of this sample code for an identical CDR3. The CDR3 DNA reads as TGTGCCAGCAGCCAAGCAGGGCGCAATCAGCCCCAGCATTTT. It encodes CASSQAGRNQPQHF. The J gene is TRBJ1-5, the V gene TRBV3-1 (or the pseudogene TRBV3-2), with a weak D call TRBD1 (5 bases). The CDR3 runs to 14 residues. Germline-derived CDR1 and CDR2 are LGHDT and YNNKEL (reference sequence). Between the trimmed V and J ends, which lost 1 base and 2 bases, there was a span of 6 bases.

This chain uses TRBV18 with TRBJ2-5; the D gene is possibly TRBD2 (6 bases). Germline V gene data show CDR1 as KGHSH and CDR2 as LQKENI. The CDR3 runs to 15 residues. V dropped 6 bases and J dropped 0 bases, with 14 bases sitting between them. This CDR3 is CASSAGGIYQETQYF. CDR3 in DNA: TGTGCCAGCTCGGCCGGGGGAATATACCAAGAGACCCAGTACTTC.

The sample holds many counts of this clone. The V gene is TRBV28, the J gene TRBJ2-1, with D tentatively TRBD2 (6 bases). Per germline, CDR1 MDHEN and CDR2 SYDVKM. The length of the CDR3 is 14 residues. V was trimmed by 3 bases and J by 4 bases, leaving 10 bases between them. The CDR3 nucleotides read TGTGCCAGCAGTTTTGAGGCGGGATACAATGAGCAGTTCTTC. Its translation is CASSFEAGYNEQFF.

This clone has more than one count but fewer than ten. CDR3 residues: CASSAERELDQYF. For the CDR3, the DNA is TGCGCCAGCAGTGCCGAGCGGGAGTTGGACCAGTACTTC. The chain carries TRBV10-1 and TRBJ2-5, with 8 bases fitting TRBD2. This CDR3 region has 13 residues. Germline CDR1 and CDR2: WNHNN and SYGVQD (reference sequence). Trimming at V came to 4 bases and at J to 10 bases, leaving 8 bases not matched to a gene.

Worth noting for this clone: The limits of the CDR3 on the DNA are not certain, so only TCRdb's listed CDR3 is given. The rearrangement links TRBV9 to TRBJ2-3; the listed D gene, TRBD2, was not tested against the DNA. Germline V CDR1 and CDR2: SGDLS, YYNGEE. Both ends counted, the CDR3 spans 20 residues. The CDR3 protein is CASSPQGSTSGAVAQGNPTF.

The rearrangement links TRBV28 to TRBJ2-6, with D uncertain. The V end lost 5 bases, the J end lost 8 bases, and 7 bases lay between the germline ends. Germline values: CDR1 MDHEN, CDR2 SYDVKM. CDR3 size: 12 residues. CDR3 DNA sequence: TGTGCCAGCAGTAAGGAGCCCAACGTCCTGACTTTC. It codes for CASSKEPNVLTF.

CDR3 DNA sequence: TGTGCCAGCATGAGCTCTAGAATCTCCTACGAGCAGTACTTC. It is translated as CASMSSRISYEQYF. The V and J genes are TRBV28 and TRBJ2-7; D not certain. Between the trimmed V and J ends, which lost 7 bases and 0 bases, there was a span of 13 bases. Germline lookup yields CDR1 MDHEN and CDR2 SYDVKM. This CDR3 spans 14 amino acids.